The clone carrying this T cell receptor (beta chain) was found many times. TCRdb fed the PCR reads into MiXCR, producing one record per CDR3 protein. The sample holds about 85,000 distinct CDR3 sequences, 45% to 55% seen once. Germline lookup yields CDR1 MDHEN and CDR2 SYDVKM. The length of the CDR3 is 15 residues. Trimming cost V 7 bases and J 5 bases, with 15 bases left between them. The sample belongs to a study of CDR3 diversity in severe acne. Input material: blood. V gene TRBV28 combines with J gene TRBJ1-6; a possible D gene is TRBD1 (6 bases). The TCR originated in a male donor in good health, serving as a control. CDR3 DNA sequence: TGTGCCAGCACTATAGGGGGTTCTAATAATTCACCCCTCCACTTT. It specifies CASTIGGSNNSPLHF.